This entry is about one T cell receptor beta chain. Its antigen remains unknown. Other autoimmune diseases and infections within the past four weeks excluded donors. Looked up from germline, CDR1 is MDHEN and CDR2 is SYDVKM. V lost 5 bases and J lost 7, with 18 bases in between. This CDR3 has 14 amino acids. The sample belongs to a study of type 1 and type 2 diabetes patients. Turning to the study itself: The whole study generated 18,976,912 paired-end reads. The study, taken as a whole, reports: Some expanded clones seen only in T1D might occur in additional T2D or control samples. A median of one highly-expanded CD4+ clone, covering 3.9% of reads, occurred in type 2 diabetes.

PCR was run on genomic DNA. Multiplex PCR with 30 forward and 13 reverse primers amplified the TCR beta CDR3. TCRdb recomputed calls from the multiplex PCR reads with MiXCR, one row per CDR3 protein. This table holds around 300,000 distinct CDR3 sequences, around 50% found once. The sample was peripheral blood mononuclear cells (PBMCs). The origin of this receptor is a man aged 18 to 29 with type 2 diabetes. V gene TRBV28 combines with J gene TRBJ2-7; possibly TRBD1 for D (6 bases). The CDR3 region is CASSPGLGAWEQYF. The CDR3 DNA follows: TGTGCCAGCAGTCCGGGTTTGGGGGCATGGGAGCAGTACTTC.